This TCR beta chain was sequenced for a study of regulatory T cells in long-lasting Graves disease. Time point noted: newly diagnosed GD, antithyroid drugs for less than 3 months. RNA from PBMCs was the source of the TCR library. The peripheral blood volume drawn was 8.5 to 9 milliliters, and it was collected into EDTA tubes. CDR3 regions were amplified by Arm-PCR using iRepertoire HTBI primers to build TCR beta libraries. TCRdb used MiXCR to reprocess the multiplex PCR reads, holding one entry per CDR3 protein. The sample carries over 450,000 distinct CDR3 sequences, around 11% recorded once. This clonotype was detected ten times or more. The sample also formed part of further work on T cells in Graves' hyperthyroidism and ophthalmopathy. This second study says: An initial round of RT-PCR targeting the TCR CDR3 relied on the HTBI primer set. Patients with ophthalmopathy were separated from those with stable hyperthyroidism by a 13 V-J model.

Sequencing was performed on peripheral blood mononuclear cells (PBMCs), taken at new diagnosis, from a patient treated with antithyroid drugs. The sequence was collected from a woman in her thirties with Graves disease.

The CDR3 region has the DNA TGTGCCAGCAGAGACAGGGGACCCTTGAACACTGAAGCTTTCTTT. Translation gives CASRDRGPLNTEAFF. The J gene is TRBJ1-1, the V gene TRBV6-2 or TRBV6-3, with TRBD1 identical over 8 bases. From germline, CDR1 is MNHEY and CDR2 SVGEGT. The CDR3 contains 15 residues. The V segment lost 6 bases and the J segment 0 bases; nucleotides outside the gene matches: 6.